The table lists the clone carrying this TCR beta chain with a few counts. Authors of the study amplified TCR beta CDR3 regions from RNA transcripts. HTBI primers were employed in a first-round RT-PCR of the TCR CDR3. TCRdb recomputed calls from the multiplex PCR reads with MiXCR, one row per CDR3 protein. In the table there are roughly 160,000 distinct CDR3 sequences, 9.4% of which are singletons. The CDR3 extends over 14 amino acids. Between the trimmed V and J ends, which lost 5 bases and 0 bases, there was a span of 8 bases. Germline V gives CDR1 LNHDA, CDR2 SQIVND (reference sequence). This entry comes from a study of T cells in Graves' hyperthyroidism and ophthalmopathy.

The specimen sequenced was blood. This clonotype originated in a woman in her late teens or twenties with Graves' hyperthyroidism that later progressed to Graves' ophthalmopathy. The chain uses TRBV19 and TRBJ1-5; no clear D. This CDR3 reads CASSQMDSNQPQHF. The CDR3 DNA reads as TGTGCCAGTAGTCAAATGGATAGCAATCAGCCCCAGCATTTT.